This T cell receptor beta chain emerged from a study of T-cell reconstitution after alpha-beta-depleted transplantation in children. Using unique molecular identifiers, the investigators prepared the TCRbeta library. TCRdb redid the calling of the PCR reads with MiXCR, one entry per CDR3 protein. The table has a few hundred thousand distinct CDR3 sequences, approximately 10% seen once. In its sample, this clonotype was seen a few times. The V gene's germline CDR1 is DFQATT and CDR2 SNEGSKA (reference sequence). Trimming removed 3 bases at V and 8 bases at J, with 8 bases between. The length of the CDR3 is 11 residues.

The sequence derives from a human donor who donated a stem cell graft to a child with acute myeloid leukemia. Sequencing used PBMCs from the stem cell graft donor, obtained from the stem cell graft. This chain joins TRBV20-1 and TRBJ2-1, with D maybe TRBD2 (5 bases). In DNA form, the CDR3 reads TGCAGTGCTAGCAGGCGGGATGAGCAGTTCTTC. This gives the protein CSASRRDEQFF.